These T cell receptor beta chains were read from a single sample in a study of control samples from healthy donors and cancer patients. The table came from immunoSEQ multiplex PCR; TCRdb's copy has only in-frame clones and leaves some out. The sample has 170,000 or so clones, about nine tenths seen once. Sequenced material: blood. The source of these receptors is a woman aged 40 to 55 in good health. The CDR3 runs from the conserved cysteine through the conserved F or W. Fields, in order: V gene, clone size, J gene, D gene, CDR3 protein, CDR3 DNA. The D gene is left open where the match is weak. Expanded clones get a size class; other rows say once, few or many, or leave the size out.

TRBV4-1	NA	TRBJ1-1	NA	CASSPRTAMNTEAFF	TGCGCCAGCAGCCCACGGACAGCAATGAACACTGAAGCTTTCTTT
TRBV5-1	NA	TRBJ2-2	TRBD2	CASSSPSGEAGELFF	TGCGCCAGCAGCTCTCCTAGCGGGGAAGCCGGGGAGCTGTTTTTT
TRBV3-1/TRBV3-2	NA	TRBJ2-7	NA	CASSRVPGPYEQYF	TGTGCCAGCAGCCGTGTCCCGGGTCCCTACGAGCAGTACTTC
TRBV2	NA	TRBJ2-1	NA	CASSGQASSYNEQFF	TGTGCCAGCAGTGGACAGGCCAGCTCCTACAATGAGCAGTTCTTC
TRBV11-2	few	TRBJ2-7	NA	CASSLGTHYEQYF	TGTGCCAGCAGCTTAGGGACCCACTACGAGCAGTACTTC
TRBV2	NA	TRBJ2-5	TRBD1	CASSGTGDWTQYF	TGTGCCAGCTCCGGGACAGGGGACTGGACCCAGTACTTC
TRBV24-1	NA	TRBJ2-1	TRBD1	CATSDLPGQGGYNEQFF	TGTGCCACCAGTGACCTGCCGGGACAGGGGGGATACAATGAGCAGTTCTTC
TRBV10-3	few	TRBJ1-3	NA	CAISRQSSSGNTIYF	TGTGCCATCTCTCGACAGAGCTCCTCTGGAAACACCATATATTTT
TRBV4-1	NA	TRBJ2-7	NA	CASSQNAWLGYEQYF	TGCGCCAGCAGCCAAAATGCGTGGTTGGGCTACGAGCAGTACTTC
TRBV5-1	NA	TRBJ1-1	NA	CASSVIPGNRAEAFF	TGCGCCAGCAGTGTAATTCCAGGGAATCGTGCTGAAGCTTTCTTT
TRBV19	NA	TRBJ1-1	TRBD1	CASSGQGTTEAFF	TGTGCCAGTAGTGGACAGGGGACCACTGAAGCTTTCTTT
TRBV6-5	NA	TRBJ1-2	TRBD1	CASSQGAYGYTF	TGTGCCAGCAGTCAGGGGGCCTATGGCTACACCTTC
TRBV28	NA	TRBJ1-5	NA	CASIRGGQGNQPQHF	TGTGCCAGCATCCGCGGGGGGCAGGGCAATCAGCCCCAGCATTTT
TRBV11-2	NA	TRBJ2-7	NA	CASSLDLGGYEQYF	TGTGCCAGCAGCTTAGATCTCGGCGGTTACGAGCAGTACTTC
TRBV6-5	NA	TRBJ1-1	NA	CASSYSGTNTEAFF	TGTGCCAGCAGTTACTCGGGAACGAACACTGAAGCTTTCTTT
TRBV11-1	NA	TRBJ1-1	NA	CASSLATGRQSF	TGTGCCAGCAGCTTAGCCACAGGCAGACAGTCCTTT
TRBV5-4	NA	TRBJ2-5	NA	CASSLDRDHQETQYF	TGTGCCAGCAGCTTAGACCGAGATCACCAAGAGACCCAGTACTTC
TRBV6-2/TRBV6-3	NA	TRBJ2-7	NA	CASSYFSYEQYF	TGTGCCAGCAGTTACTTCTCCTACGAGCAGTACTTC
TRBV2	NA	TRBJ2-2	NA	CASSEHYGELFF	TGTGCCAGCAGTGAACACTACGGGGAGCTGTTTTTT
TRBV20-1	NA	TRBJ2-1	NA	CSAIRGEWQFF	TGCAGTGCTATAAGGGGGGAATGGCAGTTCTTC
TRBV24-1	NA	TRBJ1-2	TRBD1	CATSETGGAGYTF	TGTGCCACCAGTGAAACAGGGGGGGCTGGCTACACCTTC
TRBV4-1	NA	TRBJ1-2	NA	CASSQLGVRDGYTF	TGCGCCAGCAGCCAACTGGGGGTTCGAGATGGCTACACCTTC
TRBV15	NA	TRBJ1-1	NA	CATSNSREDTEAFF	TGTGCCACCAGCAATTCACGGGAGGACACTGAAGCTTTCTTT
TRBV5-4	NA	TRBJ1-5	TRBD1	CASSLRDRMTGQPQHF	TGTGCCAGCAGCTTGAGGGACAGGATGACAGGCCAGCCCCAGCATTTT
TRBV9	NA	TRBJ1-2	NA	CASSVASSDGRVNYGYTF	TGTGCCAGCAGCGTAGCTTCCTCTGACGGAAGGGTTAACTATGGCTACACCTTC
TRBV27	NA	TRBJ2-7	NA	CASGLTTLRQYF	TGTGCCAGCGGACTCACAACCCTGAGGCAGTACTTC
TRBV5-8	NA	TRBJ2-1	NA	CASIGDSYNEQFF	TGTGCCAGCATCGGGGACTCCTACAATGAGCAGTTCTTC
TRBV10-1	NA	TRBJ2-2	NA	CASSSPPGPYGSRELFF	TGCGCCAGCAGTTCCCCTCCGGGCCCCTATGGGTCCAGGGAGCTGTTTTTT
TRBV29-1	NA	TRBJ2-1	NA	CSVGMGRATYNEQFF	TGCAGCGTTGGGATGGGCAGGGCTACCTACAATGAGCAGTTCTTC
TRBV4-1	NA	TRBJ2-2	TRBD1	CASSHPTGRDTGELFF	TGCGCCAGCAGCCACCCGACAGGGCGGGACACCGGGGAGCTGTTTTTT
TRBV11-2	NA	TRBJ1-5	NA	CASSLGPNQPQHF	TGTGCCAGCAGCCTGGGACCCAATCAGCCCCAGCATTTT
TRBV27	NA	TRBJ2-2	NA	CASSLGDLGELFF	TGTGCCAGCAGTTTAGGGGACCTCGGGGAGCTGTTTTTT
TRBV4-1	NA	TRBJ2-5	TRBD2	CASSQDYYTSGGTRSMETQYF	TGCGCCAGCAGCCAAGATTATTATACTAGCGGGGGGACTCGTTCTATGGAGACCCAGTACTTC
TRBV2	NA	TRBJ1-1	NA	CASRYSQVNTEAFF	TGTGCCAGCAGATATTCACAGGTGAACACTGAAGCTTTCTTT
TRBV20-1	NA	TRBJ2-7	NA	CSVRGAYEQYF	TGCAGTGTGAGGGGGGCTTACGAGCAGTACTTC
TRBV29-1	NA	TRBJ1-1	NA	CSVERQPLAEAFF	TGCAGCGTTGAAAGACAGCCGCTGGCTGAAGCTTTCTTT
TRBV14	NA	TRBJ2-5	TRBD2	CASSLGREQTQYF	TGTGCCAGCAGCCTCGGGAGGGAACAGACCCAGTACTTC
TRBV29-1	NA	TRBJ1-5	NA	CSAGGGVNQPQHF	TGCAGCGCCGGTGGGGGGGTCAATCAGCCCCAGCATTTT
TRBV6-5	NA	TRBJ2-7	NA	CASSYGSVSYEQYF	TGTGCCAGCAGTTACGGGTCTGTCTCCTACGAGCAGTACTTC
TRBV3-1/TRBV3-2	NA	TRBJ2-3	NA	CASSQRASSDTQYF	TGTGCCAGCAGCCAGAGAGCTAGCAGCGATACGCAGTATTTT
TRBV4-1	NA	TRBJ2-7	NA	CASSQGTVGYEQYF	TGCGCCAGCAGCCAGGGTACAGTAGGATACGAGCAGTACTTC
TRBV7-9	NA	TRBJ2-1	NA	CASSLVSLGSSNEQFF	TGTGCCAGCAGCTTAGTATCACTAGGGAGTTCTAATGAGCAGTTCTTC
TRBV7-8	NA	TRBJ1-1	NA	CASSPGPLWTTEAFF	TGTGCCAGCAGCCCCGGACCTTTATGGACTACTGAAGCTTTCTTT
TRBV6-5	NA	TRBJ1-2	TRBD1	CASRRPGQSYGYTF	TGTGCCAGCAGACGACCGGGACAGAGTTATGGCTACACCTTC
TRBV6-2/TRBV6-3	NA	TRBJ1-2	NA	CASSRTAGYGYTF	TGTGCCAGCAGTCGGACAGCCGGGTATGGCTACACCTTC
TRBV15	NA	TRBJ2-3	NA	CATSSTVGLDDTQYF	TGTGCCACCAGCTCCACGGTCGGACTTGACGATACGCAGTATTTT